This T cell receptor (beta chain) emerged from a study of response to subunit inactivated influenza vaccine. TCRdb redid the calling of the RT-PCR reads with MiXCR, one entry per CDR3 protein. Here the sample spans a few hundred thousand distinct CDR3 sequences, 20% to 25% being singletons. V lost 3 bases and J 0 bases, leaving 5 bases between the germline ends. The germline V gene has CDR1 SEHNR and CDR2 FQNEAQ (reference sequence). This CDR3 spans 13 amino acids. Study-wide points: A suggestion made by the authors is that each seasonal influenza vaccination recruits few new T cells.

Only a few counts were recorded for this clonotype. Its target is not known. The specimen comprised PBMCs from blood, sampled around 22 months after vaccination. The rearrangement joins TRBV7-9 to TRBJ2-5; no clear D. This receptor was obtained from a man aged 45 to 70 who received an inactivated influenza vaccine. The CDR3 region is CASSLGYQETQYF. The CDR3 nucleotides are TGTGCCAGCAGCTTGGGGTACCAAGAGACCCAGTACTTC.